In this sample, the clone carrying this TCR beta chain turned up many times. Antigen unknown. The record originates from a study of T cells in Graves' hyperthyroidism and ophthalmopathy. Blood was obtained at the first hyperthyroidism diagnosis, which preceded any ophthalmopathy symptoms. The V gene's germline CDR1 is LNHDA and CDR2 SQIVND (reference sequence). Germline trimming cut 3 bases from V and 3 bases from J; bases unmatched to any gene: 7. The CDR3 extends over 16 amino acids. RNA transcripts yielded amplified TCR beta CDR3 regions. A set of HTBI primers served as the primers for a first-round RT-PCR of the TCR CDR3. MiXCR, run by TCRdb on the multiplex PCR reads, gives a single entry per CDR3 protein. Counted here are under 300,000 distinct CDR3 sequences, 25% occurring once; the ten biggest clones make up about 25%. Study results and caveats: Within blood appeared most thyroid clonotypes that had expanded above 0.001.

The sequencing input was blood. This sequence originates from a man in his forties or fifties with Graves' hyperthyroidism that later progressed to Graves' ophthalmopathy. This chain links TRBV19 with TRBJ1-1; 10 bases line up with TRBD1. CDR3 sequence reads: CASSIFGTGAHTEAFF. For the CDR3, the DNA is TGTGCCAGTAGTATCTTTGGGACAGGGGCCCACACTGAAGCTTTCTTT.